Detailed here is one TCR beta chain. Sequencing was performed with immunoSEQ multiplex PCR; in TCRdb, only in-frame clones are kept and a portion is missing. The sample yields tens of thousands of clones, about 91% seen once. This record comes from a study of blood T cell repertoires in COVID-19. Study overall: The United States, Italy and Spain supplied acute and convalescent COVID-19 samples. The cDNA or gDNA used as material had been derived from T cells, B-cell-depleted T cells, or PBMCs.

Germline loops: CDR1 SGHTS, CDR2 YDEGEE. The CDR3 runs to 16 residues. The trim removed 3 bases at V and 5 bases at J, leaving 8 bases unmatched. The J gene is TRBJ1-6, the V gene TRBV5-8; 7 bases map to TRBD1. The sample consisted of peripheral blood. This receptor was obtained from a man aged 55 to 70 with active COVID-19. CDR3 coding DNA: TGTGCCAGCAGCTCCCGACAGGGATCCAATAATTCACCCCTCCACTTT. It yields the protein CASSSRQGSNNSPLHF. Filled out from reference TRBV5-8 and TRBJ1-6, the complete variable domain reads EAGVTQSPTHLIKTRGQQATLRCSPISGHTSVYWYQQALGLGLQFLLWYDEGEERNRGNFPPRFSGRQFPNYSSELNVNALELEDSALYLCASSSRQGSNNSPLHFGNGTRLTVT.